This entry lists 20 T cell receptor beta chains sequenced from one sample in a study of cytomegalovirus exposure and HLA in healthy donors. The method was immunoSEQ multiplex PCR; TCRdb's version includes in-frame clones alone and lacks a portion of them. The repertoire holds about 180,000 clones, with 87% as singletons. Sequencing input: PBMCs. The source is a woman aged 25 to 39 in good health and CMV-seronegative.

The rearrangement uses TRBV30 and TRBJ1-5, with D possibly being TRBD1 (5 bases). CDR1 and CDR2 from the germline V gene are GTSNPN and SVGIG (reference sequence). The CDR3 runs to 13 residues. V lost 3 bases and J 5 bases, leaving 11 bases between the germline ends. The CDR3 here is CAWRGGRDQPQHF. The CDR3, as DNA: TGTGCCTGGAGAGGCGGCAGGGATCAGCCCCAGCATTTT.

The chain is built from TRBV5-1 and TRBJ2-7; D may be TRBD1 (5 bases). Germline V gives CDR1 SGHRS, CDR2 YFSETQ. CDR3 size: 15 residues. V lost 0 bases to trimming and J lost 4 bases, with 14 bases between them. CDR3 DNA: TGCGCCAGCAGCTTGGCGCAGGGCGTTTTATACGAGCAGTACTTC. It encodes CASSLAQGVLYEQYF.

The rearrangement links TRBV5-4 to TRBJ1-2, with TRBD1 as a possible D gene (6 bases). CDR1 SGHNT and CDR2 YYREEE come from the germline V gene (reference sequence). Trimming took 4 bases from V and 6 from J, leaving 13 bases between them. This CDR3 has 13 amino acids. The CDR3 bases are TGTGCCAGCAGCCGAACAGGGAAGAATGGCTACACCTTC. Protein product: CASSRTGKNGYTF. Full variable domain (rest looked up from reference TRBV5-4 and TRBJ1-2): ETGVTQSPTHLIKTRGQQVTLRCSSQSGHNTVSWYQQALGQGPQFIFQYYREEENGRGNFPPRFSGLQFPNYSSELNVNALELDDSALYLCASSRTGKNGYTFGSGTRLTVV.

The chain combines TRBV7-2 with TRBJ1-2; D is ambiguous. This CDR3 comprises 12 residues. With 1 base removed from V and 5 bases from J, the gap between germline ends came to 5 bases. Germline V gene data show CDR1 as SGHTA and CDR2 as FQGNSA. CDR3 nucleotides: TGTGCCAGCAGCTTAGACGGGTATGGCTACACCTTC. This encodes CASSLDGYGYTF.

This rearrangement joins TRBV19 to TRBJ1-6; 7 bases map to TRBD1. J gave up 4 bases and V 10 bases, and 7 bases lay outside the gene matches. Per the germline V gene, CDR1 is LNHDA and CDR2 is SQIVND (reference sequence). This CDR3 contains 14 residues. The CDR3 DNA sequence: TGTGCCACGACACAGGGGTTTTATAATTCACCCCTCCACTTT. This codes for CATTQGFYNSPLHF.

This rearrangement joins TRBV11-2 to TRBJ2-7, with 9 bases matching TRBD2. V lost 1 base and J lost 6; bases outside the gene matches: 7. Germline CDR1 is SGHAT and CDR2 is FQNNGV. This CDR3 has 15 amino acids. For the CDR3, the DNA is TGTGCCAGCAGCTTAGTCGGGACTAGCCAACCCGAGCAGTACTTC. This sequence encodes CASSLVGTSQPEQYF. The complete variable domain, with remaining parts taken from reference TRBV11-2 and TRBJ2-7, reads EAGVAQSPRYKIIEKRQSVAFWCNPISGHATLYWYQQILGQGPKLLIQFQNNGVVDDSQLPKDRFSAERLKGVDSTLKIQPAKLEDSAVYLCASSLVGTSQPEQYFGPGTRLTVT.

The V call is TRBV27, the J call TRBJ1-4; 7 nucleotides line up with TRBD1. The CDR3 consists of 15 residues. Trimming took 4 bases from V and 7 from J; bases not matched to a gene: 9. Per the germline V gene, CDR1 is MNHEY and CDR2 is SMNVEV (reference sequence). CDR3 amino acids: CASSYRGLGSEKLFF. In DNA, the CDR3 is TGTGCCAGCAGTTACAGGGGTCTCGGCTCTGAAAAACTGTTTTTT.

This chain joins TRBV7-2 and TRBJ2-5, with 12 bases that match TRBD2. This CDR3 contains 18 residues. CDR1 is SGHTA and CDR2 is FQGNSA in the germline V gene. The V gene end was trimmed by 5 bases and the J gene end by 5 bases; junction bases not matched to a gene: 15. The CDR3 DNA is TGTGCCAGCAGCACGCCGACTAGCGGGGGCCCCAATTCGGAGACCCAGTACTTC. This encodes CASSTPTSGGPNSETQYF.

The chain carries TRBV4-3 and TRBJ1-6; TRBD1 matches at 8 bases. Germline CDR1 is LGHNA and CDR2 is YSLEER. This CDR3 region has 20 residues. V shed 0 bases and J 8 bases; nucleotides not matched to a gene: 18. CDR3 sequence reads: CASSQEGTGTPPIDDSPLHF. CDR3 sequence (DNA): TGCGCCAGCAGCCAAGAGGGGACAGGTACCCCCCCCATCGATGATTCACCCCTCCACTTT.

With regard to this clone: The junction does not match germline at one end; this may be a read error. The V gene is TRBV7-7, the J gene TRBJ2-5, with 10 bases that match TRBD1. The CDR3 consists of 15 residues. Germline V gene data show CDR1 as SSHAT and CDR2 as FNYEAQ (reference sequence). This CDR3 is CASSQRTGGEETQYF. For the CDR3, the DNA is TGTGCTAGCAGCCAACGGACAGGGGGGGAAGAGACCCAGTACTTC.

The chain has TRBV6-6 and TRBJ1-1, with 9 bases lining up with TRBD1. The V and J ends lost 9 bases and 1 base, in that order; junction bases with no gene match: 12. The germline gives CDR1 MNHNY, CDR2 SVGAGI (reference sequence). CDR3 length: 16 residues. Here the CDR3 reads CASTGVDRGGNTEAFF. Written as DNA, the CDR3 is TGTGCCAGTACCGGGGTGGACAGGGGAGGGAACACTGAAGCTTTCTTT.

The chain uses TRBV5-1 and TRBJ1-1; 7 positions agree with TRBD1. Germline-derived CDR1 and CDR2 are SGHRS and YFSETQ. CDR3 length equals 16 residues. Losses at the gene ends were 2 bases for V and 4 bases for J; bases not matched to a gene: 11. CDR3 coding DNA: TGCGCCAGCAGCTTCGACAGGGATCCCCCTGGCACTGAAGCTTTCTTT. Translation gives CASSFDRDPPGTEAFF.

The chain combines TRBV2 with TRBJ2-3; 10 bases agree with TRBD2. The ends lost 7 bases at V and 6 bases at J; junction bases unmatched: 4. The CDR3 length is 13 residues. In germline, CDR1 is SNHLY, CDR2 FYNNEI. The CDR3 DNA is TGTGCCAGCAAAGCGGGGGGGTGGGATACGCAGTATTTT. Translation: CASKAGGWDTQYF.

The chain links TRBV5-1 to TRBJ2-1; 12 bases map to TRBD2. Trimming took 4 bases from V and 5 from J; bases not matched to a gene: 4. The CDR3 has 15 residues. The germline gives CDR1 SGHRS, CDR2 YFSETQ. DNA for the CDR3: TGCGCCAGCAGCCTAGGACTAGCGGGGAACAATGAGCAGTTCTTC. Its protein is CASSLGLAGNNEQFF.

The chain links TRBV5-4 to TRBJ2-3, with 8 bases identical to TRBD2. The CDR3 covers 16 residues. Losses at the gene ends were 3 bases for V and 2 bases for J; bases not matched to a gene: 8. Per the germline V gene, CDR1 is SGHNT and CDR2 is YYREEE (reference sequence). CDR3 in amino acids: CASSWSSGGLTDTQYF. The CDR3 coding sequence is TGTGCCAGCAGCTGGTCAAGCGGGGGCCTCACAGATACGCAGTATTTT.

The chain uses TRBV5-4 and TRBJ2-7; D not resolved. Germline assignment: CDR1 SGHNT and CDR2 YYREEE (reference sequence). V lost 4 bases and J lost 2, with 13 bases in between. The CDR3 length is 14 residues. CDR3: CASSTITPTYEQYF. The CDR3, as DNA: TGTGCCAGCAGCACTATTACACCTACCTACGAGCAGTACTTC.

This chain uses TRBV19 with TRBJ1-1, with D perhaps TRBD1 (5 bases). The CDR3 is 16 residues long. V was pared by 5 bases and J by 4 bases, with 20 bases between. The germline CDR1 and CDR2 sequences are LNHDA and SQIVND (reference sequence). CDR3 amino acids: CASSVRQGLTGTEAFF. CDR3 nucleotide sequence: TGTGCCAGTAGTGTCCGGCAGGGCCTAACGGGCACTGAAGCTTTCTTT.

V gene TRBV19 combines with J gene TRBJ2-1; D ambiguous. The CDR3 is 11 residues long. V lost 1 base and J lost 10, with 5 bases in between. Germline V gives CDR1 LNHDA, CDR2 SQIVND (reference sequence). The CDR3 region has the DNA TGTGCCAGTAGTATAGCCCTAGAGCAGTTCTTC. Translating gives CASSIALEQFF.

The chain combines TRBV19 with TRBJ1-2; 7 bases agree with TRBD1. The ends lost 0 bases at V and 5 bases at J; junction bases unmatched: 15. Germline V gene sequence: CDR1 LNHDA, CDR2 SQIVND (reference sequence). The CDR3 is 18 amino acids. The CDR3 is CASSIDPIRTGQSYGYTF. For the CDR3, the DNA is TGTGCCAGTAGTATAGATCCCATTCGGACAGGACAGTCGTATGGCTACACCTTC.

In its sample, this clone was seen once. This chain uses TRBV15 with TRBJ2-1; D not resolved. With 6 bases removed from V and 8 bases from J, the gap between germline ends came to 17 bases. CDR1 LNHNV and CDR2 YYDKDF come from the germline V gene (reference sequence). The CDR3 has 14 residues. The CDR3 reads CATRPKDTRDEQFF. CDR3 nucleotide sequence: TGTGCCACCAGACCAAAAGACACTCGCGATGAGCAGTTCTTC.